This T cell receptor (beta chain) was recorded in a study of T cell responses to AZD1222 COVID-19 vaccine (dated by TCRdb to the early 2020s). General notes on the study: TCR sequencing was performed for about 250 trial participants, of whom some 200 were given two doses of AZD1222 and 26 were given two doses of MenACWY control vaccine. Trial participants were enrolled by age into 18-55, 56-69 and 70-plus year subgroups, with roughly 160, 29 and 62 TCR-sequenced participants respectively. General findings and caveats noted by the study authors: Most participants were white British and females outnumbered males, and the authors suggested that clonal diversity may have been underestimated. Only five to seven AZD1222 recipients were SARS-CoV-2 seropositive at baseline, limiting conclusions about previously exposed vaccinees. A significant rise in spike-specific TCR breadth and depth was observed after two AZD1222 doses relative to day 0 and relative to MenACWY recipients. Because no samples from the day 14 peak response were available, repertoires could be characterized only after the peak T cell response. The vaccine-associated CD4 TCRs covered the entire spike protein, and the dominant responses fell in regions 160-218 and 743-854. The 56-69-year group was small, and its depth increase did not reach significance, likely because of low power. Nearly half of unique spike-specific TCRs reportedly recognized epitopes outside regions mutated in the B.1.351 and B.1.1.7 variants.

The CDR3 regions of human TCRbeta chains were analyzed by immunosequencing. The paper's data handling went like this. Repertoire TCRs were checked for matches against a reference library of SARS-CoV-2-specific TCRs that had been generated using the MIRA antigen-specificity platform. Breadth was defined as the fraction of unique TCRs that were SARS-CoV-2-associated, and depth was defined as the fraction of total T cells that were SARS-CoV-2-associated. Using the MIRA data, every spike-specific TCR was mapped to the spike region that the TCR reacted to and assigned to either a CD4 or a CD8 class. Log10-transformed breadth and depth values were compared by one-way ANOVA with Sidak's multiple comparisons tests. The immuneACCESS repertoire file appears here via TCRdb, limited to in-frame rearrangements. These files lack a portion of the clones; in checked studies, under half of the deficit traces to unresolved V genes, and the cause of the others is not known. V and J calls and clone size are as listed in that table; D and trimming were resolved from the DNA. A total of about 180,000 clones appear in this sample, nearly 95% of them only once. The ten largest clones capture around 1.9% of the sample.

The sample's time point label, in plain terms: about 28 days (+/-7) after the second vaccine dose. Because spike-specific TCR depth and breadth did not differ between the two schedules, AZD1222 recipients who got a second dose at roughly 4 weeks were pooled with those who got a second dose at roughly 12 weeks. The vaccinee samples were drawn from two UK trials, COV001 and COV002, one of which was a single-blind randomized controlled phase 2/3 trial testing AZD1222 (ChAdOx1 nCoV-19) in healthy adults. For TCRbeta chain sequencing, PBMC samples from trial participants were taken at day 0 and at day 28 after the second dose. About this clone: Its recognized antigen is unknown. No per-base quality is available; no much larger clone lies one base away.

Compared with germline, V lacks 9 bases and J lacks 3 bases; bases without a gene match: 7. The CDR3 contains 14 residues, cysteine and phenylalanine counted. Of the read, only the CDR3 DNA is kept; its 42 bases are in frame from base 1. CDR1 and CDR2 are drawn from the germline V gene (reference sequence): LNHDA, SQIVND. This clonotype originated in an adult who received the AZD1222 COVID-19 vaccine. The chain joins TRBV19 to TRBJ1-2, with TRBD1 identical over 10 junction bases. Sequencing used peripheral blood, obtained 28 days after the second AZD1222 dose. The CDR3 protein: CASRRTGGDYGYTF. DNA sequence: TGTGCCAGCCGGAGGACAGGGGGGGACTATGGCTACACCTTC.